The entry below gives a single TCR beta chain sequence along with its context. The target of this receptor is not known. No base quality values were provided; no much bigger clone lies one nucleotide off. The method behind the library was 5' RACE. The reads were generated on an Illumina HiSeq 2500. The second PCR ran for roughly 7 to 12 cycles and used a J-beta primer mix along with a sample-barcoded 5' primer. A template-switch 5' adaptor carrying 12 random nucleotides introduced a unique molecular identifier onto each TCR beta cDNA molecule. At least 2.5 million CDR3-containing paired-end reads were obtained from each sample. First-strand cDNA synthesis was performed from all RNA using the Mint cDNA synthesis kit, with priming by a TRBC-specific oligonucleotide. Following uracil-DNA glycosylase treatment, a first 18-cycle PCR with universal primers M1SS and BC2_uni_R was performed on all cDNA. The authors processed their data as follows. Normalization of each sample was performed by random selection of 1 million high-quality reads, each carrying a distinct molecular identifier. Reads sharing molecular identifiers were discarded rather than binned into consensus sequences. MiTCR, set to a Q25 quality threshold and the strictest error-elimination algorithm, was used for CDR3 identification, clonotype clustering and error correction. Lower-bound total TCR beta diversity was estimated with a nonparametric unseen species model using Euler transformation. The public reads were reprocessed in TCRdb via fastp at Q25 and MiXCR, keeping in-frame beta chains. Entries are consolidated by CDR3 protein sequence, retaining the most common genes and DNA. The V and J calls come from TCRdb's annotation, not from the publication. This sample lists around 1,600,000 distinct CDR3 sequences; roughly two fifths were detected once. The ten largest clones capture 4% of the sample.

The source of the sample is a study of blood T cells in healthy people across ages (dated by TCRdb to about 2015). General notes on the study: In model experiments, template switching captured roughly one uniquely barcoded TCR beta cDNA molecule for every two T cells. The study measured age-related changes in TCR beta repertoire diversity using deep sequencing normalized with unique cDNA molecular identifiers. The donors were divided into four age groups: young (average around 16 years), middle-aged (about 39), aged (about 60) and long-lived (around 80). To avoid experimental bias, donors of different ages were spread randomly across the sequencing lanes. The study analyzed two additional independent replicas of 1 million unique cDNA reads from the same blood draw for two donors, one aged 18 to 30 and one aged 80 or older.

The CDR3 measures 15 amino acids from cysteine to phenylalanine. The retained sequence is limited to the CDR3, 45 bases, with the frame set at the first base. For CDR1 and CDR2, the germline V gene (reference sequence) lists SGHAT and FQDESV. General conclusions and limits of the study: A strong correlation was found between observed TCR beta diversity and the percentage of naive T cells measured by flow cytometry. As age increased, observed TCR beta diversity per million T cells dropped in a roughly linear way, and a significant reduction was already evident by age 40. Estimates of total diversity based on one million sequenced T cells were considered lower bounds and underestimates. Compared with the aged group, more naive CD4+ T cells, fewer expanded clones and increased TCR diversity were shown by the long-lived group, suggesting age selection. Since profiling was done on bulk unsorted PBMCs, naive and antigen-experienced compartments could not be conclusively compared. Because the CMV infection status of the donors was unknown, age-related changes in expanded clonotypes may potentially have been confounded.

The donors were 40 or so Caucasian individuals from Russia, aged 6 to 90 years, who were systemically healthy. Each donor gave roughly 9.5 milliliters of peripheral blood, collected into EDTA-treated Vacutainer tubes. Ficoll-Paque density-gradient centrifugation was used to isolate PBMCs, with at least 7 million per sample. Total RNA was extracted from PBMCs with Trizol reagent, with at least 5.5 micrograms obtained per sample. The percentages of naive CD45RAhigh/CD27high T cells were determined by flow cytometry on a PBMC aliquot from every donor. This receptor was taken from a woman aged 18-29 years in good health. Input material: blood. Recombination joined TRBV11-1 with TRBJ2-1; the D gene is not confidently resolved. The end of the DNA is better explained by TRBJ2-7, so the J call may be wrong. The CDR3 region: CASSLLVSSYNEQYF. The DNA sequence follows: TGTGCCAGCAGCTTACTAGTCTCCTCCTACAATGAGCAGTACTTC.